This entry concerns a single T cell receptor (beta chain). Different DNA sequences within this sample yield the same CDR3. V lost 5 bases, J lost 7 bases, and 21 bases lay in between. Germline V lookup: CDR1 MNHEY, CDR2 SMNVEV (reference sequence). This CDR3 has 17 amino acids. Assay used: immunoSEQ multiplex PCR; TCRdb lists only in-frame clones, some missing. The sample holds under 350,000 clones, roughly 89% seen once. The entry originates in a study of blood T cell repertoires in COVID-19. Overall study: The cDNA or gDNA used as material had been derived from T cells, B-cell-depleted T cells, or PBMCs.

Each participant's cohort was designated according to participant-reported clinical history. This sequence was found in a woman aged 60-75 years who had recovered from COVID-19. The sample taken for sequencing was PBMCs or T cells enriched from blood (not recorded which). The chain combines TRBV27 with TRBJ1-6; possible D gene TRBD1, 5 bases. CDR3 protein: CASSPGSLGLRNSPLHF. CDR3 bases: TGTGCCAGCAGTCCTGGAAGTTTGGGGCTGCGGAATTCACCCCTCCACTTT.